The rows below give T cell receptor beta chains drawn from one sample of a study of blood T cell repertoires in COVID-19. Sequencing was performed with immunoSEQ multiplex PCR; in TCRdb, only in-frame clones are kept and a portion is missing. The data contain roughly 360,000 clones, roughly 87% of them seen just once; the ten biggest clones take up about 5%. Specimen: PBMCs or T cells enriched from blood (not recorded which). The receptor set was obtained from a woman between 45 and 60 years old who had recovered from COVID-19. Each CDR3 is given with its conserved first and last residue. A D gene is named only where the DNA matches it firmly. Only some rows state a clone size, as once, few, many or a class for expanded clones.

D	V	J	size	length	DNA	CDR3
-	TRBV28	TRBJ1-4	-	19	TGTGCCAGCAGTACATTCCAAGGCCAAACTAAAACTACTAATGAAAAACTGTTTTTT	CASSTFQGQTKTTNEKLFF
TRBD2	TRBV6-2/TRBV6-3	TRBJ2-7	-	16	TGTGCCAGCAGTAAGGGACTAGCGGGGTACTCCTACGAGCAGTACTTC	CASSKGLAGYSYEQYF
TRBD1	TRBV11-3	TRBJ1-1	few	12	TGTGCCAGCAGCTGGGGACAGGGAGAAGCTTTCTTT	CASSWGQGEAFF
TRBD2	TRBV29-1	TRBJ2-7	-	13	TGCAGCGTTGATCTAGCGGGAGGACGGGAGCAGTACTTC	CSVDLAGGREQYF
TRBD1	TRBV7-8	TRBJ2-3	-	14	TGTGCCAGCAGCTTAAGGGGACAGCGAGATACGCAGTATTTT	CASSLRGQRDTQYF
TRBD2	TRBV10-3	TRBJ2-1	-	14	TGTGCCATCAGGTGGACTAGCGGGTACAATGAGCAGTTCTTC	CAIRWTSGYNEQFF
TRBD1	TRBV6-1	TRBJ2-1	-	13	TGTGCCACACAGGGGGCGTCCTACAATGAGCAGTTCTTC	CATQGASYNEQFF
-	TRBV5-1	TRBJ1-2	-	15	TGCGCCAGCAGCGCGCAGTTGGGCTTTCATGGTGGCTACACCTTC	CASSAQLGFHGGYTF
TRBD1	TRBV18	TRBJ1-1	-	16	TGTGCCAGCCAAACGGGGAACAGGGGGACGAACACTGAAGCTTTCTTT	CASQTGNRGTNTEAFF
TRBD2	TRBV27	TRBJ2-1	few	16	TGTGCCAGCAGTTCGACCGGGACTAGCCTTGGCAATGAGCAGTTCTTC	CASSSTGTSLGNEQFF
-	TRBV12-3/TRBV12-4	TRBJ1-2	few	12	TGTGCCAGCAGTTTGAGGGTGGAGGGCTACACCTTC	CASSLRVEGYTF
-	TRBV14	TRBJ1-2	-	14	TGTGCCAGCAGCCAAGACCGAGGGATCTATGGCTACACCTTC	CASSQDRGIYGYTF
-	TRBV9	TRBJ2-7	-	14	TGTGCCAGCAGCGTAGGTTTTAGCTCCTACGAGCAGTACTTC	CASSVGFSSYEQYF
-	TRBV4-3	TRBJ1-3	-	18	TGCGCCAGCAGCCAAGTGGTGGCAGGCGATTCGTTCGGAAACACCATATATTTT	CASSQVVAGDSFGNTIYF
-	TRBV30	TRBJ1-2	once	13	TGTGCCTGGAGTGTCTCCGGGACAACGGGCTACACCTTC	CAWSVSGTTGYTF
-	TRBV5-4	TRBJ2-1	-	15	TGTGCCAGCAGCTTCGGAAGTGGAGGGTTTGATGAGCAGTTCTTC	CASSFGSGGFDEQFF
TRBD2	TRBV19	TRBJ2-3	-	19	TGTGCCAGTAGTATCCCCTCCTTCTCGAGCGGGGGGGTCACAGATACGCAGTATTTT	CASSIPSFSSGGVTDTQYF
-	TRBV27	TRBJ2-3	-	19	TGTGCCAGCAGTGCCTCGGCCATTCATACAGGGGAGGTCACAGATACGCAGTATTTT	CASSASAIHTGEVTDTQYF
TRBD2	TRBV7-2	TRBJ2-3	-	17	TGTGCCAGCAGCTTAGTTCGGTTACGAGCGGGGACAGATACGCAGTATTTT	CASSLVRLRAGTDTQYF
TRBD1	TRBV6-5	TRBJ1-4	-	14	TGTGCCAGCAGTCGACAGGGAGTAGGAGAAAAACTGTTTTTT	CASSRQGVGEKLFF
-	TRBV9	TRBJ1-1	-	13	TGTGCCAGCAGCGTACTAGGGAACACTGAAGCTTTCTTT	CASSVLGNTEAFF
-	TRBV7-3	TRBJ1-2	-	16	TGTGCCAGCAGCTCAGGGGAGGGGCGCCTTTCTAAAGGCTACACCTTC	CASSSGEGRLSKGYTF
TRBD2	TRBV5-4	TRBJ2-2	-	16	TGTGCCAGCAGCTTAGCGGGGCTACTGAGGAACGGGGAGCTGTTTTTT	CASSLAGLLRNGELFF
-	TRBV5-6	TRBJ2-7	-	16	TGTGCCAGCAGCCCGGGAGGACAGGGCGACCGCTACGAGCAGTACTTC	CASSPGGQGDRYEQYF
-	TRBV12-3/TRBV12-4	TRBJ1-1	-	11	TGTGCCAGCAGTTTGGGAGCTGAAGCTTTCTTT	CASSLGAEAFF
-	TRBV12-3/TRBV12-4	TRBJ1-1	once	13	TGTGCCAGCAGCCAAGCCAGGCTGGCTGAAGCTTTCTTT	CASSQARLAEAFF
TRBD1	TRBV3-1/TRBV3-2	TRBJ1-5	-	15	TGTGCCAGCAGCCAGGACAGGGGGACAAATCAGCCCCAGCATTTT	CASSQDRGTNQPQHF
-	TRBV9	TRBJ2-1	-	14	TGTGCCAGCAGCGTAGGGACTACCCACAATGAGCAGTTCTTC	CASSVGTTHNEQFF
-	TRBV3-1/TRBV3-2	TRBJ1-3	-	14	TGTGCCAGCAGCCTCGACAGATCTGGAAACACCATATATTTT	CASSLDRSGNTIYF
TRBD1	TRBV28	TRBJ1-1	-	15	TGTGCCAGCAGTCGCGGACAGGGCATGAACACTGAAGCTTTCTTT	CASSRGQGMNTEAFF
TRBD1	TRBV30	TRBJ1-4	once	16	TGTGCCTGGAGTGTAGGGGGGGGACAGGGAAGCGAAAAACTGTTTTTT	CAWSVGGGQGSEKLFF
-	TRBV19	TRBJ2-1	-	15	TGTGCCAGTAGTATCGCGGGGGCCACCTACAATGAGCAGTTCTTC	CASSIAGATYNEQFF
TRBD1	TRBV10-1	TRBJ1-5	-	15	TGCGCCGATAGACTCCCGGGACAGCGTAATCAGCCCCAGCATTTT	CADRLPGQRNQPQHF
-	TRBV5-4	TRBJ1-1	-	13	TGTGCCAGCGCAGACAGAGTGAACACTGAAGCTTTCTTT	CASADRVNTEAFF
TRBD2	TRBV7-2	TRBJ2-5	-	17	TGTGCCAGCAGCTTACCACCGGGACTAGCGGGAGCAGAGACCCAGTACTTC	CASSLPPGLAGAETQYF
-	TRBV11-1	TRBJ2-5	-	13	TGTGCCAGCAGCTTAGATTGGCGGGAGACCCAGTACTTC	CASSLDWRETQYF
TRBD2	TRBV27	TRBJ2-7	-	15	TGTGCCAGCAGTCCGCTGACTAGCGGGGTGGGCGAGCAGTACTTC	CASSPLTSGVGEQYF
-	TRBV28	TRBJ1-2	few	14	TGTGCCAGCAGCCCCGAGGACTGGGGCTATGGCTACACCTTC	CASSPEDWGYGYTF
-	TRBV6-5	TRBJ2-7	-	14	TGTGCCAGCAGCCAAGGGGCCGGATCCTACGAGCAGTACTTC	CASSQGAGSYEQYF
-	TRBV14	TRBJ2-1	-	14	TGTGCCAGCAGCCAAGTAACTAGATACAATGAGCAGTTCTTC	CASSQVTRYNEQFF
TRBD1	TRBV19	TRBJ1-1	-	13	TGTGCCAGTAATCCCTCGACAGGGTTCGGAGCTTTCTTT	CASNPSTGFGAFF
-	TRBV7-3	TRBJ2-2	-	15	TGTGCCAGCAGCTTAACTTTAGGGGGAGCCGGGGAGCTGTTTTTT	CASSLTLGGAGELFF